One and the same sample provided the 19 T cell receptor beta chains below, sequenced in a study of T cell clones after liver transplantation (dated by TCRdb to 2018 to 2020). The protocol used for the library was the immunoSEQ multiplex PCR assay. Entries here come from immuneACCESS through TCRdb and include only in-frame sequences with V and J called. Some clones fail to appear in such tables; in the studies checked, an unresolved V gene covers under half of the shortfall, and the cause of the remainder is unknown. The sample table records about 20,000 clones; 80% to 90% of these occur just once. 10% to 15% of the sample goes to the ten largest clones. This sample comprised CD8+ T cells from blood, obtained roughly 3.5 years after liver transplant. These receptors were obtained from a human patient who received a liver transplant. The graft donor may be the source of some T cells after a transplant.

The chain is built from TRBV10-1 and TRBJ2-7; D call uncertain. Germline V gives CDR1 WNHNN, CDR2 SYGVQD (reference sequence). The CDR3 loop spans 11 amino acids. Between the trimmed V and J ends, which lost 3 bases and 9 bases, there was a span of 9 bases. This CDR3 reads CASSDGVRQYF. The CDR3, as DNA: TGCGCCAGCAGTGATGGGGTGAGGCAGTACTTC.

The chain combines TRBV29-1 with TRBJ1-1; a possible D gene is TRBD1 (5 bases). CDR1 SQVTM and CDR2 ANQGSEA come from the germline V gene. V was trimmed by 2 bases and J by 4 bases, leaving 11 bases between them. The CDR3 is made up of 13 amino acids. The CDR3 nucleotides are TGCAGCGTTGAACCCGTCGGGGCCACTGAAGCTTTCTTT. Translated, it gives CSVEPVGATEAFF.

This chain connects TRBV25-1 to TRBJ2-7; D ambiguous. Trimming took off 1 base at V and 5 bases at J, with 12 bases between the two ends. Per the germline V gene, CDR1 is MGHDK and CDR2 is SYGVNS. The CDR3 loop spans 14 amino acids. CDR3 sequence reads: CASSELAGFNEQYF. The CDR3 region has the DNA TGTGCCAGCAGTGAATTGGCTGGGTTTAACGAGCAGTACTTC.

V gene TRBV7-8 combines with J gene TRBJ1-1; a weak D match, TRBD1 (5 bases). The germline V and J ends were trimmed by 2 bases and 5 bases, with 9 bases remaining between them. Germline V gene data show CDR1 as SGHVS and CDR2 as FQNEAQ. The CDR3 consists of 13 residues. The CDR3 DNA follows: TGTGCCAGCAGCTTATTCGGGGGGACTGAAGCTTTCTTT. Its protein product is CASSLFGGTEAFF. The whole variable domain, filled in from reference TRBV7-8 and TRBJ1-1, reads GAGVSQSPRYKVAKRGQDVALRCDPISGHVSLFWYQQALGQGPEFLTYFQNEAQLDKSGLPSDRFFAERPEGSVSTLKIQRTQQEDSAVYLCASSLFGGTEAFFGQGTRLTVV.

The chain employs TRBV2 and TRBJ2-3, with TRBD1 as a possible D gene (7 bases). Per germline, CDR1 SNHLY and CDR2 FYNNEI. Trimming cost V 7 bases and J 2 bases, with 16 bases left between them. The CDR3 has 15 amino acids. CDR3 DNA sequence: TGTGCCAGCAACCACCCAGGGGGGTACACAGATACGCAGTATTTT. Its translation: CASNHPGGYTDTQYF.

This chain connects TRBV14 to TRBJ2-7; D unresolved. The CDR3 contains 14 residues. The germline V gene has CDR1 SGHDN and CDR2 FVKESK. Trimming left V 1 base short and J 0 bases short, with 7 bases between. CDR3 in DNA: TGTGCCAGCAGCCAAGCTATCGCCTCCTACGAGCAGTACTTC. Translation gives CASSQAIASYEQYF.

The chain carries TRBV16 and TRBJ2-3, with D unclear. The CDR3 extends over 15 amino acids. V was cut by 0 bases and J by 0 bases, with 7 bases left in between. Looked up from germline, CDR1 is KGHSY and CDR2 is FQNENV. This chain's CDR3 is CASSQSRTSTDTQYF. The CDR3 DNA reads as TGTGCCAGCAGCCAATCGAGGACCAGCACAGATACGCAGTATTTT.

The gene calls are TRBV28 and TRBJ2-7; tentative D call: TRBD1 (6 bases). The germline V gene has CDR1 MDHEN and CDR2 SYDVKM. Deletions cut 9 bases from V and 5 bases from J, with 20 bases between. The CDR3 totals 14 residues. The CDR3 coding sequence is TGTGCCAGTAGTGACAGGACCTCAGTCCACGAGCAGTACTTC. Translated: CASSDRTSVHEQYF.

This clone is a singleton in its sample. The gene calls are TRBV19 and TRBJ1-1; possibly TRBD1 for D (5 bases). Germline-derived CDR1 and CDR2 are LNHDA and SQIVND (reference sequence). Trimming took off 5 bases at V and 4 bases at J, with 14 bases between the two ends. There are 14 residues in the CDR3. Here the CDR3 reads CASSFTGLGTEAFF. CDR3 in DNA: TGTGCCAGTAGTTTCACAGGTCTAGGCACTGAAGCTTTCTTT.

The gene calls are TRBV19 and TRBJ1-5; possibly TRBD1 for D (5 bases). Germline CDR1 LNHDA, CDR2 SQIVND (reference sequence). The CDR3 loop spans 15 amino acids. Deletions cut 4 bases from V and 0 bases from J, with 10 bases between. Here the CDR3 DNA reads TGTGCCAGTAGTAGCAGGGAGGATAGCAATCAGCCCCAGCATTTT. It yields the protein CASSSREDSNQPQHF.

The chain joins TRBV9 to TRBJ1-5; the D gene is possibly TRBD1 (5 bases). V was trimmed by 3 bases and J by 2 bases, leaving 12 bases between them. Looked up from germline, CDR1 is SGDLS and CDR2 is YYNGEE. The CDR3 spans 15 residues. The CDR3 here is CASSAGQGGNQPQHF. The CDR3 nucleotides read TGTGCCAGCAGCGCTGGACAAGGGGGCAATCAGCCCCAGCATTTT.

The chain combines TRBV27 with TRBJ1-2, with D unclear. The CDR3 length is 13 residues. Germline assignment: CDR1 MNHEY and CDR2 SMNVEV (reference sequence). The ends were cut back, 2 bases at V and 2 bases at J, with 6 bases in the middle. The chain's CDR3 is CASSLQINYGYTF. In DNA, the CDR3 is TGTGCCAGCAGTTTACAGATAAACTATGGCTACACCTTC.

This clone is a singleton in its sample. The V and J genes are TRBV13 and TRBJ2-1; D gene uncertain. Trimming took 3 bases from V and 0 from J, leaving 9 bases between them. Germline CDR1 reads PRHDT; CDR2 reads FYEKMQ (reference sequence). The CDR3 has 15 amino acids. This chain's CDR3 is CASSFAPSSYNEQFF. The CDR3, as DNA: TGTGCCAGCAGCTTCGCTCCTAGCTCCTACAATGAGCAGTTCTTC.

This rearrangement joins TRBV5-1 to TRBJ2-1; D perhaps matches TRBD1 (6 bases). Trimming pared 4 bases from V and 8 bases from J, leaving 22 bases between. This CDR3 has 16 residues. The germline V gene has CDR1 SGHRS and CDR2 YFSETQ. In nucleotides, the CDR3 is TGCGCCAGCAGCGTGGGCAGGGGATCGTTAGCCGATGAGCAGTTCTTC. Its protein is CASSVGRGSLADEQFF.

A single count supports this clone. The chain has TRBV27 and TRBJ1-1; no clear D. V lost 2 bases and J 3 bases, leaving 10 bases between the germline ends. CDR1 MNHEY and CDR2 SMNVEV come from the germline V gene (reference sequence). The CDR3 is made up of 14 amino acids. The CDR3 is CASSLGVFDTEAFF. The DNA for the CDR3 is TGTGCCAGCAGTTTAGGGGTATTTGACACTGAAGCTTTCTTT.

The chain links TRBV5-1 to TRBJ2-1, with TRBD2 as a possible D gene (5 bases). This CDR3 is 13 amino acids long. Germline CDR1 and CDR2: SGHRS and YFSETQ. Trimming left V 0 bases short and J 8 bases short, with 9 bases between. This CDR3 is CASSLGSADEQFF. The CDR3 DNA is TGCGCCAGCAGCTTGGGGTCAGCGGATGAGCAGTTCTTC.

This clone was detected only a few times. This sequence joins TRBV2 and TRBJ1-1; D unclear. V gave up 7 bases and J gave up 6 bases, with 12 bases separating them. CDR1 is SNHLY, CDR2 FYNNEI, per germline. This CDR3 spans 12 amino acids. CDR3 region: CASIGRVPEAFF. CDR3 sequence (DNA): TGTGCCAGCATTGGAAGGGTTCCTGAAGCTTTCTTT.

The V gene is TRBV11-2, the J gene TRBJ2-2; no clear D gene. The CDR3 runs to 13 residues. Deletions cut 5 bases from V and 1 base from J, with 5 bases between. From germline, CDR1 is SGHAT and CDR2 FQNNGV. This CDR3 is CASSGRNTGELFF. The CDR3 DNA reads as TGTGCCAGCAGCGGGCGGAACACCGGGGAGCTGTTTTTT.

The V and J genes are TRBV7-9 and TRBJ2-7, with 12 nucleotides matching TRBD2. This CDR3 has 18 amino acids. The germline CDR1 and CDR2 sequences are SEHNR and FQNEAQ (reference sequence). Trimming took 1 base from V and 0 from J; bases not matched to a gene: 7. DNA of the CDR3: TGTGCCAGCAGCTTAGGACTAGCGGGAGTGAAGAGCTCCTACGAGCAGTACTTC. This sequence encodes CASSLGLAGVKSSYEQYF.